This TCR beta chain was retrieved from a study of identical twins. Details on this clonotype: Its target is not known.

Whole-study results and caveats: Zero-insertion analyses might be partly confounded by invariant T cells like MAIT and iNKT. Those out-of-frame alpha sequences shared by twins showed an excess of low generation probability. Twin pairs had excess sharing that was weaker in beta out-of-frame sequences. Abundant cord blood beta clonotypes carried fewer insertions; memory repertoires showed none.

TCRdb reprocessed the 5' RACE reads with MiXCR, giving one entry per CDR3 protein. The sample consists of roughly 470,000 distinct CDR3 sequences, 13% to 15% of them appearing once. This sample was also put to use in a study of yellow fever vaccine responses in identical twins.

The sample was CD4+ T cells sorted from blood. This clonotype was obtained from a woman aged 18-29 years in good health.

The CDR3, as DNA: TGCGCCAGCAGCCGATCCGGGACAAACTACAATGAGCAGTTCTTC. Its translation: CASSRSGTNYNEQFF. This rearrangement joins TRBV5-1 to TRBJ2-1, with a possible D match to TRBD1 (6 bases). CDR1 and CDR2 from the germline V gene are SGHRS and YFSETQ. CDR3 length: 15 residues. Trimming removed 4 bases at V and 3 bases at J, with 14 bases between.